The text below deals with one TCR beta chain. Its specificity is not known. The data are from a study of cytomegalovirus exposure and HLA in healthy donors. PCR employed 60 Vbeta and 13 Jbeta primers. Measured with immunoSEQ multiplex PCR; TCRdb has only the in-frame clones, and not every one. Of approximately 190,000 clones in the sample, over 75% are singletons; the top ten hold 3% to 4%. General study results and limits: Rare TCR sequences dominated, though some public TCRs recurred in many donors. In a later analysis, DRB1 alleles had the most associated TCRs; HLA-C alleles the fewest. Within a later analysis, the majority of CMV-associated TCR beta chains appeared HLA-restricted. The classifier reportedly diagnosed cytomegalovirus status with high specificity and sensitivity.

This CDR3 region has 12 residues. Trimming removed 11 bases at V and 9 bases at J, with 20 bases between. Germline V lookup: CDR1 SGHTA, CDR2 FQGTGA. V and J are TRBV7-3 and TRBJ2-7; possibly TRBD2 for D (6 bases). The TCR was taken from a man aged 50-59 years in good health and CMV-seronegative. Sequenced: PBMCs. CDR3 in amino acids: CASGGRSDGQYF. The CDR3, as DNA: TGTGCCTCTGGAGGGAGGTCAGACGGGCAGTACTTC.